The rows below give T cell receptor beta chains drawn from one sample of a study of shared clonotypes between healthy human individuals. TCRdb keeps only in-frame clones here, not all; method: immunoSEQ multiplex PCR. The sample has about 2.1 million clones; 85% to 95% are singletons. Material for sequencing was naive CD8+ T cells from PBMCs. These receptors were collected from a man aged 18 to 30 in good health. Some clones in this sample may be carry-over from other donors' samples. Each CDR3 is given with its conserved first and last residue. D genes are given only for firm matches. Only part of the rows carry a size: once, few, many, or a class if the clone is expanded.

v_call	j_call	clone_size	d_call	cdr3_aa	cdr3_nt
TRBV4-2	TRBJ2-7	-	TRBD2	CASSPEGLAGGYEQYF	TGTGCCAGCAGTCCCGAAGGACTAGCGGGAGGATACGAGCAGTACTTC
TRBV2	TRBJ2-3	-	TRBD2	CASRGLAGVSDTQYF	TGTGCCAGCAGGGGACTAGCGGGAGTGTCAGATACGCAGTATTTT
TRBV7-7	TRBJ2-1	-	-	CASSLGQGGFNEQFF	TGTGCCAGCAGCTTAGGGCAGGGGGGGTTCAATGAGCAGTTCTTC
TRBV28	TRBJ2-7	-	TRBD2	CASSPQGLAGLAPYEQYF	TGTGCCAGCAGTCCTCAGGGGCTAGCGGGCTTAGCTCCCTACGAGCAGTACTTC
TRBV5-8	TRBJ2-1	once	TRBD2	CATGLAGLDEQFF	TGTGCCACGGGACTAGCGGGACTCGATGAGCAGTTCTTC
TRBV27	TRBJ2-7	-	TRBD1	CASSIQPTGLSYEQYF	TGTGCCAGCAGTATCCAACCGACAGGGCTATCCTACGAGCAGTACTTC
TRBV10-3	TRBJ2-7	-	TRBD1	CAINPGTVEAYEQYF	TGTGCCATCAACCCCGGGACAGTGGAGGCCTACGAGCAGTACTTC
TRBV6-5	TRBJ1-5	-	-	CASSSRRTREPQHF	TGTGCCAGCAGTTCCCGACGGACTCGGGAGCCCCAGCATTTT
TRBV5-1	TRBJ1-1	-	-	CASSLGPMGEAFF	TGCGCCAGCAGCTTGGGTCCGATGGGAGAAGCTTTCTTT
TRBV10-2	TRBJ1-1	-	-	CASSGDTEVMNTEAFF	TGCGCCAGCAGTGGGGACACCGAGGTTATGAACACTGAAGCTTTCTTT
TRBV27	TRBJ2-7	-	-	CASSPYSGQTPYEQYF	TGTGCCAGCAGTCCTTACTCTGGACAGACGCCCTACGAGCAGTACTTC
TRBV19	TRBJ2-7	-	-	CASSIGTSYEQYF	TGTGCCAGTAGTATAGGGACCTCCTACGAGCAGTACTTC
TRBV7-2	TRBJ2-5	-	-	CASSLIPETQYF	TGTGCCAGCAGCTTGATCCCTGAGACCCAGTACTTC
TRBV5-5	TRBJ1-2	-	-	CASSEDGLGYTF	TGTGCCAGCAGCGAGGACGGGTTGGGCTACACCTTC
TRBV11-3	TRBJ2-1	-	-	CASSPRDGNEQFF	TGTGCCAGCAGCCCCCGGGACGGCAATGAGCAGTTCTTC
TRBV5-1	TRBJ2-5	once	-	CASSLAVGETQYF	TGCGCCAGCAGCTTGGCCGTGGGTGAGACCCAGTACTTC